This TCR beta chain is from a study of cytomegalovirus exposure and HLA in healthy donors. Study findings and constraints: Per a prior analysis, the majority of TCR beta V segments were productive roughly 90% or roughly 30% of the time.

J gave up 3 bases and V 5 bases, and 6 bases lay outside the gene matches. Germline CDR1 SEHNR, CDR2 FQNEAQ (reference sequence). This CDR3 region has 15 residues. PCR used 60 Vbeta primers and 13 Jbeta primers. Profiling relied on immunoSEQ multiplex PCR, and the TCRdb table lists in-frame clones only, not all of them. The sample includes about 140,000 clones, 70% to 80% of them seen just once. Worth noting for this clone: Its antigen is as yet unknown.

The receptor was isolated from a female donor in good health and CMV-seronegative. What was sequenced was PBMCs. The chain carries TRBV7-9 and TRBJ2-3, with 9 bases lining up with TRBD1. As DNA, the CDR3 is TGTGCCAGCAGCCCCCGGGACAGGGAAACAGATACGCAGTATTTT. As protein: CASSPRDRETDTQYF.